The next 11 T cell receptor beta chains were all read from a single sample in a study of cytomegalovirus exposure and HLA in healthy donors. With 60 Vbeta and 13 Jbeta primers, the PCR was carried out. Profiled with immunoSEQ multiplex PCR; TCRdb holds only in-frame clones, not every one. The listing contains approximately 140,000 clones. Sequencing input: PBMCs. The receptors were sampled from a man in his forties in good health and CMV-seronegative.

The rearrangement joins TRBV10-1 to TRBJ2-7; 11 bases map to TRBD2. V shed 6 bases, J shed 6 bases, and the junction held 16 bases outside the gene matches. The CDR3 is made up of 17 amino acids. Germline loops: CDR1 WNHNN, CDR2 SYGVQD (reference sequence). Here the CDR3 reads CASRNASIAGGACEQYF. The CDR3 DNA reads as TGCGCCAGCAGGAATGCCAGCATAGCGGGGGGGGCCTGCGAGCAGTACTTC.

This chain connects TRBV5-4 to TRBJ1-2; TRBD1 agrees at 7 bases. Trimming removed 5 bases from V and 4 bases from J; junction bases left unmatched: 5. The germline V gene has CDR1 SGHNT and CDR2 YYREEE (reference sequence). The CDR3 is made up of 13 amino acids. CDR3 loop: CASRSDRSYGYTF. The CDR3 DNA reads TGTGCCAGCAGATCGGACAGGAGCTATGGCTACACCTTC.

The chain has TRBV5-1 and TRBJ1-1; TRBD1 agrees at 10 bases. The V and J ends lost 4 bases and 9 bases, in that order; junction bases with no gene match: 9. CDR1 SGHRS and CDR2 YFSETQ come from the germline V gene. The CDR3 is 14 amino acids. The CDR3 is CASSTDRGALKAFF. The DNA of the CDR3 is TGCGCCAGCAGCACGGACAGGGGGGCTTTGAAAGCTTTCTTT.

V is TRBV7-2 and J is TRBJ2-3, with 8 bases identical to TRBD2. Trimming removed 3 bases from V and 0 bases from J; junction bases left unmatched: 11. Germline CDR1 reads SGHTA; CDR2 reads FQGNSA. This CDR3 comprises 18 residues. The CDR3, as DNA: TGTGCCAGCAGCTTTGAACTAGCGGACAAATGGAGCACAGATACGCAGTATTTT. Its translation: CASSFELADKWSTDTQYF.

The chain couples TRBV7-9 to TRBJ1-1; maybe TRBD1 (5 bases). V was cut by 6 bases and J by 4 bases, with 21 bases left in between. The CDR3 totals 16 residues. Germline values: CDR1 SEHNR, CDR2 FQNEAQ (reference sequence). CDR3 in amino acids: CASRKGPGPGGTEAFF. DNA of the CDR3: TGTGCCAGCAGAAAGGGGCCAGGTCCGGGGGGCACTGAAGCTTTCTTT.

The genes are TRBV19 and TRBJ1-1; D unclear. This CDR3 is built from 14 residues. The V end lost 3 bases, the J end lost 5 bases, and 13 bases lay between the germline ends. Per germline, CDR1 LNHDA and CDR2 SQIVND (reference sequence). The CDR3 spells CASSIRSSETEAFF. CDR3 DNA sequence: TGTGCCAGTAGTATCAGGTCAAGTGAGACTGAAGCTTTCTTT.

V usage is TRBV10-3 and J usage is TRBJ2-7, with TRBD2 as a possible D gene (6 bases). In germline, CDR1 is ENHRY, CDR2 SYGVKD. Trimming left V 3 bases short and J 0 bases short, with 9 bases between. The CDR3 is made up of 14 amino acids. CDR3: CAISDYGSSYEQYF. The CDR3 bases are TGTGCCATCAGTGATTACGGGAGCTCCTACGAGCAGTACTTC.

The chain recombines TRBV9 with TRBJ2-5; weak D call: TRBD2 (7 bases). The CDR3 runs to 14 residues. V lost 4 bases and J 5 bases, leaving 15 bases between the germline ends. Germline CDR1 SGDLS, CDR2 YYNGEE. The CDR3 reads CASSPSGGGETQYF. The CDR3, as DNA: TGTGCCAGCAGCCCCTCGGGGGGCGGCGAGACCCAGTACTTC. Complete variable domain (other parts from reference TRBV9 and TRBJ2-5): DSGVTQTPKHLITATGQRVTLRCSPRSGDLSVYWYQQSLDQGLQFLIQYYNGEERAKGNILERFSAQQFPDLHSELNLSSLELGDSALYFCASSPSGGGETQYFGPGTRLLVL.

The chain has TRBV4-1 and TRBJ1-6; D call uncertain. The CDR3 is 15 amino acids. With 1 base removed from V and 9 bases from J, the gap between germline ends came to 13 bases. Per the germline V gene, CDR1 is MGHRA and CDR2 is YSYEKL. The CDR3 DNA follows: TGCGCCAGCAGCCAAGTTCCCTCGGCGGGTTCACCCCTCCACTTT. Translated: CASSQVPSAGSPLHF.

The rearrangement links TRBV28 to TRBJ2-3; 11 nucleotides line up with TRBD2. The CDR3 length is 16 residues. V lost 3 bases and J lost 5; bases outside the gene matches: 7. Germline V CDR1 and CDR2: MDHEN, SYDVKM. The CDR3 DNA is TGTGCCAGCAGTTTTGTAGCGGGGGGGCCAAGAGATACGCAGTATTTT. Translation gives CASSFVAGGPRDTQYF.

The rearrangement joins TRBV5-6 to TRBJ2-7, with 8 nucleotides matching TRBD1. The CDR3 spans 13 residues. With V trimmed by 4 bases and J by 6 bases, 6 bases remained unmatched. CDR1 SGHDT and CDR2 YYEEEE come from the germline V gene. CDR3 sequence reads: CASSPTGQGEQYF. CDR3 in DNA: TGTGCCAGCAGCCCGACTGGACAGGGCGAGCAGTACTTC. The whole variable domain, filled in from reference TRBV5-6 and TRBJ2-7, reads DAGVTQSPTHLIKTRGQQVTLRCSPKSGHDTVSWYQQALGQGPQFIFQYYEEEERQRGNFPDRFSGHQFPNYSSELNVNALLLGDSALYLCASSPTGQGEQYFGPGTRLTVT.